What follows are 9 T cell receptor beta chains derived from one specimen sequenced in a study of cytomegalovirus exposure and HLA in healthy donors. PCR amplification relied on 60 Vbeta primers (plus 13 Jbeta primers). The repertoire was sequenced with immunoSEQ multiplex PCR; TCRdb's copy has only in-frame clones and lacks some. This table holds 150,000 to 200,000 clones, about 81% found once. Sequencing was done on a sample of PBMCs. The receptors were gathered from a young woman in good health and CMV-seronegative.

The V call is TRBV19, the J call TRBJ1-5; TRBD1 agrees at 8 bases. The V gene's germline CDR1 is LNHDA and CDR2 SQIVND (reference sequence). This CDR3 has 14 residues. The trim removed 3 bases at V and 11 bases at J, leaving 9 bases unmatched. CDR3 nucleotides: TGTGCCAGTAGTATGGGGCAGGGGGCTTGGACCCAGCATTTT. Its translation: CASSMGQGAWTQHF.

The chain combines TRBV19 with TRBJ1-5, with D possibly TRBD1 on 6 matching bases. Germline V CDR1 and CDR2: LNHDA, SQIVND (reference sequence). There are 15 residues in the CDR3. V lost 5 bases and J 2 bases, leaving 13 bases between the germline ends. The CDR3 DNA reads as TGTGCCAGTAGTTCCCAGGGGAAAGGCAATCAGCCCCAGCATTTT. Protein sequence: CASSSQGKGNQPQHF. The variable domain in full, completed from reference TRBV19 and TRBJ1-5, reads DGGITQSPKYLFRKEGQNVTLSCEQNLNHDAMYWYRQDPGQGLRLIYYSQIVNDFQKGDIAEGYSVSREKKESFPLTVTSAQKNPTAFYLCASSSQGKGNQPQHFGDGTRLSIL.

The chain joins TRBV28 to TRBJ2-1; tentatively, D is TRBD1 (6 bases). V dropped 6 bases and J dropped 0 bases, with 18 bases sitting between them. The germline gives CDR1 MDHEN, CDR2 SYDVKM. This CDR3 region has 17 residues. The CDR3 nucleotides are TGTGCCAGCAGCTCCTCGCGGACAGCTAGCTCCTACAATGAGCAGTTCTTC. Amino acid sequence: CASSSSRTASSYNEQFF.

V is TRBV6-1 and J is TRBJ1-1, with 7 nucleotides matching TRBD1. Losses at the gene ends were 6 bases for V and 2 bases for J; bases not matched to a gene: 9. The V gene's germline CDR1 is MNHNS and CDR2 SASEGT. This CDR3 has 15 amino acids. This chain's CDR3 is CASRDKGQPNTEAFF. The CDR3 DNA follows: TGTGCCAGCAGGGATAAGGGACAGCCCAACACTGAAGCTTTCTTT.

This clone appeared a few times. The chain uses TRBV27 and TRBJ1-2, with D perhaps TRBD1 (5 bases). V lost 0 bases, J lost 4 bases, and 9 bases lay in between. The germline CDR1 and CDR2 sequences are MNHEY and SMNVEV (reference sequence). The CDR3 loop spans 14 amino acids. DNA of the CDR3: TGTGCCAGCAGTTTATCTCAGGGTGGCTATGGCTACACCTTC. Encoded protein: CASSLSQGGYGYTF.

This clone has only a few counts. This chain joins TRBV5-4 and TRBJ1-1; TRBD1 aligns across 9 bases. Germline V gene lookup returns CDR1 SGHNT and CDR2 YYREEE (reference sequence). V lost 4 bases and J lost 8; bases outside the gene matches: 9. This CDR3 is 14 amino acids long. This CDR3 reads CASSRTGGQEEAFF. CDR3 nucleotides: TGTGCCAGCAGCCGTACAGGGGGCCAGGAGGAAGCTTTCTTT.

The rearrangement joins TRBV9 to TRBJ2-2, with 7 bases identical to TRBD1. V gave up 2 bases and J gave up 2 bases; unmatched junction bases: 3. This CDR3 has 15 residues. The germline gives CDR1 SGDLS, CDR2 YYNGEE. In DNA form, the CDR3 reads TGTGCCAGCAGCGTGGGGACAGATAACACCGGGGAGCTGTTTTTT. This sequence encodes CASSVGTDNTGELFF.

There are a few counts of this clone. V gene TRBV7-8 combines with J gene TRBJ1-5; D may be TRBD1 (5 bases). Germline V gene data show CDR1 as SGHVS and CDR2 as FQNEAQ. Trimming took off 5 bases at V and 0 bases at J, with 17 bases between the two ends. The CDR3 has 17 residues. The chain's CDR3 is CASSLLERGYSNQPQHF. The CDR3 DNA reads TGTGCCAGCAGCCTACTCGAAAGGGGATATAGCAATCAGCCCCAGCATTTT.

V usage is TRBV10-1 and J usage is TRBJ2-5, with TRBD2 identical over 14 bases. This CDR3 has 19 residues. Germline-derived CDR1 and CDR2 are WNHNN and SYGVQD (reference sequence). V was pared by 8 bases and J by 5 bases, with 19 bases of the junction left unmatched. The CDR3 region has the DNA TGCGCCAGCCTACTCACCGGGACTAGCGGGAGCCCCTATCGGGAGACCCAGTACTTC. Amino acid sequence: CASLLTGTSGSPYRETQYF.